Sequencing of this T cell receptor beta chain was carried out in a study of T cell repertoires in cytomegalovirus infection. Study-level background: CMV epitopes, recently identified HLA-C-restricted and well-studied HLA-B-restricted, were used.

Study-wide findings and caveats: Frequencies of public TCR beta families were cumulated, and this identified carriers of CMV plus the relevant HLA. The study found HLA-C-restricted CMV-specific TCR beta clonotypes dominating the ex vivo response.

Using its own MiXCR run on the reads, TCRdb lists one record per CDR3 protein. The top ten clones hold more than 10% of a sample with 250,000 to 400,000 distinct CDR3 sequences, 25% of them seen once. Trimming removed 4 bases from V and 2 bases from J, with 12 bases in between. This CDR3 comprises 14 residues. Germline CDR1 is LGHNA and CDR2 is YSLEER. As for this clonotype: Its antigen is unidentified.

The sequences come from cultured PBMCs, collected from culture after CMV antigen stimulation. The chain employs TRBV4-3 and TRBJ2-7; possible D gene TRBD2, 5 bases. This clonotype was obtained from a human donor in good health (CMV status not recorded). Some clones in this sample may be carry-over from other donors' samples. The CDR3 region is CASSPPEVTYEQYV. DNA for the CDR3: TGCGCCAGCAGCCCCCCGGAGGTAACCTACGAGCAGTACGTC.